This TCR beta chain was obtained from a study of blood T cell repertoires in COVID-19. About the research overall: T cells, B-cell-depleted T cells, or PBMCs provided the cDNA or gDNA that served as material.

Enrolled during active infection, Seattle patients were then followed longitudinally. The table came from immunoSEQ multiplex PCR; TCRdb's copy has only in-frame clones and leaves some out. The sample contains roughly 290,000 clones, approximately 83% of which appear only once. CDR1 is SQVTM, CDR2 ANQGSEA, per germline. This CDR3 is 10 amino acids long. Trimming took 4 bases from V and 5 from J, leaving 6 bases between them. This clonotype originated in a person in their 70s with COVID-19, enrolled during active disease. Sequenced: peripheral blood. The gene calls are TRBV29-1 and TRBJ2-7, with D uncertain. CDR3 bases: TGCAGCGTTGGAGTTGACGAGCAGTACTTC. It yields the protein CSVGVDEQYF.